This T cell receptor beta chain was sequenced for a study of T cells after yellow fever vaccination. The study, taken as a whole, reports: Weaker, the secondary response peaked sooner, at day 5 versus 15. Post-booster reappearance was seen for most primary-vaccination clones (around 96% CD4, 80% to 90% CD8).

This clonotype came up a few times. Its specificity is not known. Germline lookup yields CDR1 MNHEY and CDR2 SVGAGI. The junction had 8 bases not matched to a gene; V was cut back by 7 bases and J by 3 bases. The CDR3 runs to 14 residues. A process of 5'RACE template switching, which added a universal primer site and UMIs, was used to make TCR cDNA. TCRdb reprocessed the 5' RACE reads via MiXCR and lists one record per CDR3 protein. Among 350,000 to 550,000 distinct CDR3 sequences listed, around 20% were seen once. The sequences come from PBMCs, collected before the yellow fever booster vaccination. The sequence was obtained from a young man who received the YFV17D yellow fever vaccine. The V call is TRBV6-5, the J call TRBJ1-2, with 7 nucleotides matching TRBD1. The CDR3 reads CASTATGAYYGYTF. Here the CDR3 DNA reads TGTGCCAGCACCGCCACAGGGGCTTACTATGGCTACACCTTC.